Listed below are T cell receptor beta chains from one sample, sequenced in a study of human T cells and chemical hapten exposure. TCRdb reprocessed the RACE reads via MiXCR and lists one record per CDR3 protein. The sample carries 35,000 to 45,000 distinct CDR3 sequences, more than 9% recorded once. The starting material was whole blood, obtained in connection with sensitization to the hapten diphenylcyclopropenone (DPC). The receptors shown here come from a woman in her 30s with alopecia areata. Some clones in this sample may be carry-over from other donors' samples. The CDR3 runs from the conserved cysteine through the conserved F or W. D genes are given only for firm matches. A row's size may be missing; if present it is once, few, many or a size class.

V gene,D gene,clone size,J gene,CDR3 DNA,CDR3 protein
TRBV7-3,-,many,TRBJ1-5,TGTGCCAGCAGCCGCTATGGGGGTGGAGACAGAGATCAGCCCCAGCATTTT,CASSRYGGGDRDQPQHF
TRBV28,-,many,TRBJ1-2,TGTGCCAGCAGGGTTCCCTATGGCTACACCTTC,CASRVPYGYTF
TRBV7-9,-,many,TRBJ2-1,TGTGCCAGCAGCTTAACCCCGGCAGCCCACAATGAGCAGTTCTTC,CASSLTPAAHNEQFF
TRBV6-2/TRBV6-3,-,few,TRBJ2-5,TGTGCCAGCAGTTTCGGCCGTAAAGAGACCCAGTACTTC,CASSFGRKETQYF
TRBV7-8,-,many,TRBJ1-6,TGTGCCAGCAGCACCGGGGGATCGAATTCACCCCTCCACTTT,CASSTGGSNSPLHF
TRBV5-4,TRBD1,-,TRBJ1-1,TGTGCCGGCAGGGTACGGGACAGGGGGGACACTGAAGCTTTCTTT,CAGRVRDRGDTEAFF
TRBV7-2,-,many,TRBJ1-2,TGTGCCAGCAGCTTAGATGCAGGGACTAACTATGGCTACACCTTC,CASSLDAGTNYGYTF
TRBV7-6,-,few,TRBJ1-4,TGTGCCAGCAGCCATTCGCGACAGGACAATGAAAAACTGTTTTTT,CASSHSRQDNEKLFF
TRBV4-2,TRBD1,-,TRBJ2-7,TGTGCCAGCAGCCAAGTGGGACAGGGGGTCTACGAGCAGTACTTC,CASSQVGQGVYEQYF
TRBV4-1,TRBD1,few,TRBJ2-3,TGCGCCAGCAGTCAGGGGGCCGTTGAGCAGTATTTT,CASSQGAVEQYF
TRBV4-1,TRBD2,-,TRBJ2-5,TGCGCCAGCAGCCAAGGTCCTAGCGGGGGTGAGACCCAGTACTTC,CASSQGPSGGETQYF
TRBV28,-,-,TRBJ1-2,TGTGCCAGCAGTTTAAGGGGCATCGTCTATGGCTACACCTTC,CASSLRGIVYGYTF
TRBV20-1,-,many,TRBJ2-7,TGCAGTGCACCGCTACAGGGCTACGAGCAGTACTTC,CSAPLQGYEQYF
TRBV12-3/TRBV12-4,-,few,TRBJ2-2,TGTGCCAGCAGTTTACGAGGGGCAAGGAACACCGGGGAGCTGTTTTTT,CASSLRGARNTGELFF
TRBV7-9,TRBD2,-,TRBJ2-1,TGTGCCAGCAGCTTACTCTCCCCAGCGGGGGCCGGGAATGAGCAGTTCTTC,CASSLLSPAGAGNEQFF
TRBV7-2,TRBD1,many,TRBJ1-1,TGTGCCAGCAGCTCCACGGGACAGAGGAACACTGAAGCTTTCTTT,CASSSTGQRNTEAFF
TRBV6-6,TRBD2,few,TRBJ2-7,TGTGCCAGCAGCACGGGACTAGCGGCTTCCTACGAGCAGTACTTC,CASSTGLAASYEQYF
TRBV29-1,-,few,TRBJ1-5,TGCAGCGTTGGGCACCTCAATCAGCCCCAGCATTTT,CSVGHLNQPQHF
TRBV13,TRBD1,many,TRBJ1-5,TGTGCCAGCAGCACCTCCCCGACAGGGAGGTCCTATAGCAATCAGCCCCAGCATTTT,CASSTSPTGRSYSNQPQHF
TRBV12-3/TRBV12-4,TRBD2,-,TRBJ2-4,TGTGCCAGCAGAAACAGCGGGGGCCTGAAAAACATTCAGTACTTC,CASRNSGGLKNIQYF
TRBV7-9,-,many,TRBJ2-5,TGTGCCAGCAGCTTAAACGGGCAGGGACACGAAGAGACCCAGTACTTC,CASSLNGQGHEETQYF
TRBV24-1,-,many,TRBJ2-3,TGTGCCACCAGTGATCCACCCGAAGATACGCAGTATTTT,CATSDPPEDTQYF
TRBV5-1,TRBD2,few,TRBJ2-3,TGCGCCAGCAGCTTGTGGACTAGCGGCACAGATACGCAGTATTTT,CASSLWTSGTDTQYF
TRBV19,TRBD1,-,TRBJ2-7,TGTGCCAGTAGTTTTCATCCGGGACAGGACTACGAGCAGTACTTC,CASSFHPGQDYEQYF
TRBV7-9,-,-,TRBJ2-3,TGTGCCAGCAGCTTAGGCATCGATACGCAGTATTTT,CASSLGIDTQYF
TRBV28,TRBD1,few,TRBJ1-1,TGTGCCAGCAGTTTTCGGACAGGCCCGAACACTGAAGCTTTCTTT,CASSFRTGPNTEAFF
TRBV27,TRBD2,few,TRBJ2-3,TGTGCCAGCAGTTCCGTGACTAGCGGGGGGGCAGGGGATACGCAGTATTTT,CASSSVTSGGAGDTQYF
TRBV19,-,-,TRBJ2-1,TGTGCCAGTAGTATAGTGCTCTACTACAATGAGCAGTTCTTC,CASSIVLYYNEQFF